The clone carrying this TCR beta chain was picked up a small number of times. This specimen belongs to a study of patients and donors after allogeneic stem cell transplantation. The CDR3 loop spans 15 amino acids. Between the trimmed V and J ends, which lost 1 base and 4 bases, there was a span of 11 bases. Germline V gene lookup returns CDR1 SGHTA and CDR2 FQGNSA. A single record per CDR3 protein comes from TCRdb applying MiXCR to the RT-PCR reads. The table includes about 960,000 distinct CDR3 sequences, 15% to 20% detected once. The TCR was taken from a human donor who was either an allogeneic HSCT recipient or a stem cell or donor lymphocyte infusion donor (not recorded which). It is not recorded whose cells these are; they may come from a transplant donor. The chain links TRBV7-2 to TRBJ1-5; no definite D call. The specimen was blood, either unsorted or a sorted T cell fraction (not recorded which). In DNA, the CDR3 is TGTGCCAGCAGCTTAGGTCGCCAGGCGAATCAGCCCCAGCATTTT. It translates to CASSLGRQANQPQHF.